These 18 T cell receptor beta chains share one sample of origin, sequenced in a study of blood T cell repertoires in COVID-19. Produced via immunoSEQ multiplex PCR; TCRdb's table is partial and in-frame only. The sample records over 150,000 clones, approximately 86% being singletons. The specimen sequenced was peripheral blood. These receptors came from a man over 45 with active or convalescent COVID-19.

This rearrangement joins TRBV6-6 to TRBJ1-1; D is possibly TRBD1 (5 bases). The CDR3 sequence is 16 residues long. The V end was cut by 4 bases, the J end by 3 bases, with 18 bases between. From germline, CDR1 is MNHNY and CDR2 SVGAGI (reference sequence). CDR3 bases: TGTGCCAGCAGTTCCCCCCGGGGGAGAGATGACACTGAAGCTTTCTTT. Its protein is CASSSPRGRDDTEAFF.

The chain carries TRBV19 and TRBJ2-7; 11 bases fit TRBD2. Germline V gene sequence: CDR1 LNHDA, CDR2 SQIVND (reference sequence). V was pared by 6 bases and J by 2 bases, with 6 bases of the junction left unmatched. The length of the CDR3 is 15 residues. CDR3: CASSPRLAGTYEQYF. Here the CDR3 DNA reads TGTGCCAGTAGCCCCAGACTAGCGGGAACCTACGAGCAGTACTTC.

The rearrangement joins TRBV6-5 to TRBJ1-5; D ambiguous. This CDR3 comprises 15 residues. Germline CDR1 and CDR2: MNHEY and SVGAGI. Trimming shortened V by 0 bases and J by 5 bases, and 11 bases separated the two germline ends. The CDR3 here is CASSYSTGSDQPQHF. CDR3 bases: TGTGCCAGCAGTTACTCGACCGGGAGTGATCAGCCCCAGCATTTT.

J is TRBJ2-3 and V is TRBV30; D might be TRBD1 (5 bases). This CDR3 has 15 amino acids. The germline CDR1 and CDR2 sequences are GTSNPN and SVGIG (reference sequence). V was trimmed by 1 base and J by 4 bases, leaving 15 bases between them. The DNA of the CDR3 is TGTGCCTGGAGTGGAGAGACAGTCATTGCAGATACGCAGTATTTT. It codes for CAWSGETVIADTQYF.

V usage is TRBV6-6 and J usage is TRBJ1-5; 9 bases match TRBD1. V was pared by 5 bases and J by 7 bases, with 9 bases of the junction left unmatched. This CDR3 comprises 15 residues. Germline values: CDR1 MNHNY, CDR2 SVGAGI (reference sequence). This chain's CDR3 is CASSLDRGWEQPQHF. In DNA form, the CDR3 reads TGTGCCAGCAGTCTCGACAGGGGGTGGGAACAGCCCCAGCATTTT.

Comment on this clone: At one end the junction does not follow the germline gene, possibly because of a read error. This chain uses TRBV28 with TRBJ1-1; no reliable D call. This CDR3 region has 9 residues. The germline gives CDR1 MDHEN, CDR2 SYDVKM. CDR3: CASSPPGDF. CDR3 nucleotide sequence: TGTGCCAGCAGCCCTCCGGGAGACTTT. Combining the CDR3 with reference TRBV28 and TRBJ1-1 gives the whole variable domain DVKVTQSSRYLVKRTGEKVFLECVQDMDHENMFWYRQDPGLGLRLIYFSYDVKMKEKGDIPEGYSVSREKKERFSLILESASTNQTSMYLCASSPPGDFGQGTRLTVV.

CDR3 residues: CASSSSIGSGNEQFF. The CDR3, as DNA: TGTGCCAGCAGCTCCTCGATAGGGAGTGGCAATGAGCAGTTCTTC. J is TRBJ2-1 and V is TRBV7-3, with a tentative D call TRBD2 (5 bases). Germline loops: CDR1 SGHTA, CDR2 FQGTGA. This CDR3 has 15 amino acids. V lost 4 bases and J 6 bases, leaving 16 bases between the germline ends.

This clone was observed a handful of times. The junction differs from germline at one of its ends, possibly a read error. CDR3 sequence reads: CACTKGQGGDF. The CDR3 coding sequence is TGTGCCTGTACGAAAGGGCAGGGAGGAGATTTC. The chain carries TRBV30 and TRBJ1-2; possible D gene TRBD1, 5 bases. CDR3 length equals 11 residues. Looked up from germline, CDR1 is GTSNPN and CDR2 is SVGIG (reference sequence).

V is TRBV14 and J is TRBJ2-7; TRBD1 matches 9 bases. Losses at the gene ends were 4 bases for V and 5 bases for J; bases not matched to a gene: 6. The germline CDR1 and CDR2 sequences are SGHDN and FVKESK. The CDR3 is made up of 14 amino acids. In DNA, the CDR3 is TGTGCCAGCAGCCGGGGGACAGGGTGGAACGAGCAGTACTTC. Translated, it gives CASSRGTGWNEQYF.

The chain joins TRBV11-2 to TRBJ2-1; D is undetermined. This CDR3 has 17 residues. Per germline, CDR1 SGHAT and CDR2 FQNNGV. The V end was cut by 2 bases, the J end by 3 bases, with 17 bases between. The CDR3 DNA sequence: TGTGCCAGCAGCTTAACCCTCACCGGTGGAGACTACAATGAGCAGTTCTTC. It codes for CASSLTLTGGDYNEQFF.

The chain couples TRBV5-1 to TRBJ2-7, with 10 nucleotides matching TRBD1. Germline CDR1 SGHRS, CDR2 YFSETQ. The V segment lost 4 bases and the J segment 5 bases; nucleotides outside the gene matches: 9. The CDR3 loop spans 15 amino acids. CDR3 in amino acids: CASSRVTGGGDEQYF. CDR3 DNA sequence: TGCGCCAGCAGCCGGGTGACAGGGGGCGGCGACGAGCAGTACTTC.

The chain carries TRBV20-1 and TRBJ2-7; D not resolved. The germline CDR1 and CDR2 sequences are DFQATT and SNEGSKA (reference sequence). The CDR3 has 12 residues. With 3 bases removed from V and 3 bases from J, the gap between germline ends came to 9 bases. DNA of the CDR3: TGCAGTGCTAGTCAGGCAGACTACGAGCAGTACTTC. Encoded protein: CSASQADYEQYF.

CDR3 residues: CASSHRGTSYEQYF. CDR3 DNA sequence: TGTGCCAGCAGCCACAGGGGAACCTCCTACGAGCAGTACTTC. The chain combines TRBV7-6 with TRBJ2-7; 7 bases align to TRBD1. The trim removed 5 bases at V and 0 bases at J, leaving 4 bases unmatched. This CDR3 is built from 14 residues. From germline, CDR1 is SGHVS and CDR2 FNYEAQ.

The J gene is TRBJ2-1, the V gene TRBV5-1; no clear D gene. The CDR3 loop spans 15 amino acids. Germline V gives CDR1 SGHRS, CDR2 YFSETQ. V was clipped by 4 bases and J by 7 bases, with 18 bases between them. CDR3: CASSADTPNWNEQFF. The CDR3 DNA reads TGCGCCAGCAGCGCCGACACACCTAATTGGAATGAGCAGTTCTTC.

The V call is TRBV6-5, the J call TRBJ2-1; weak D call: TRBD1 (6 bases). Looked up from germline, CDR1 is MNHEY and CDR2 is SVGAGI. The CDR3 is 15 residues long. V was trimmed by 6 bases and J by 0 bases, leaving 12 bases between them. The CDR3 DNA reads TGTGCCAGCAGCAATGGACAGCTCTCCTACAATGAGCAGTTCTTC. It encodes CASSNGQLSYNEQFF.

The chain recombines TRBV6-6 with TRBJ2-3, with 12 nucleotides matching TRBD2. Germline values: CDR1 MNHNY, CDR2 SVGAGI (reference sequence). J gave up 5 bases and V 6 bases, and 9 bases lay outside the gene matches. The CDR3 totals 16 residues. Here the CDR3 DNA reads TGTGCCAGCAGCGGACTAGCGGGGTTCCGAGGAGATACGCAGTATTTT. Translating gives CASSGLAGFRGDTQYF.

V is TRBV25-1 and J is TRBJ2-2; 11 nucleotides line up with TRBD2. The J segment lost 6 bases and the V segment lost 4 bases, leaving 7 bases of the junction unmatched. This CDR3 region has 16 residues. CDR1 is MGHDK, CDR2 SYGVNS, per germline. The CDR3, as DNA: TGTGCCAGCAGTGTACTAGCGGGAGCGAAGGCCGGGGAGCTGTTTTTT. Protein: CASSVLAGAKAGELFF. The complete variable domain, with remaining parts taken from reference TRBV25-1 and TRBJ2-2, reads EADIYQTPRYLVIGTGKKITLECSQTMGHDKMYWYQQDPGMELHLIHYSYGVNSTEKGDLSSESTVSRIRTEHFPLTLESARPSHTSQYLCASSVLAGAKAGELFFGEGSRLTVL.

Remarks on this clone: The sample has other DNA sequences that encode this CDR3 too. V usage is TRBV30 and J usage is TRBJ1-5, with TRBD1 matching 8 bases. The V gene end was trimmed by 0 bases and the J gene end by 7 bases; junction bases not matched to a gene: 5. The CDR3 is 14 residues long. Germline V CDR1 and CDR2: GTSNPN, SVGIG (reference sequence). The CDR3 protein is CAWSVQGGGQPQHF. The DNA for the CDR3 is TGTGCCTGGAGTGTACAGGGGGGAGGGCAGCCCCAGCATTTT.